Below are 16 T cell receptor beta chains sequenced from a single sample in a study of Graves' ophthalmopathy and Graves' hyperthyroidism. RNA transcripts yielded amplified TCR beta CDR3 regions. RT-PCR in the first round used HTBI primers; a second-round multiplex PCR followed. TCRdb analysed the multiplex PCR reads with MiXCR anew, one entry per CDR3 protein. The sample holds 500,000 to 800,000 distinct CDR3 sequences, about two fifths seen once. Specimen: peripheral blood. All receptors derive from an adult man with Graves' ophthalmopathy.

V is TRBV7-2 and J is TRBJ2-7, with 12 bases lining up with TRBD2. Germline values: CDR1 SGHTA, CDR2 FQGNSA. With 3 bases clipped from V and 2 bases from J, the junction kept 8 bases outside the gene matches. The CDR3 is 17 amino acids. CDR3 DNA: TGTGCCAGCAGCTTGGCTAGCGGGAGGGACAGGGCCTACGAGCAGTACTTC. The encoded protein is CASSLASGRDRAYEQYF.

The chain has TRBV20-1 and TRBJ1-2; 9 positions agree with TRBD1. The junction had 18 bases not matched to a gene; V was cut back by 6 bases and J by 4 bases. The CDR3 covers 17 residues. Germline V gives CDR1 DFQATT, CDR2 SNEGSKA (reference sequence). The CDR3 coding sequence is TGCAGTGCGACCGAACAGGGGGCAGGGGGCATTAGCTATGGCTACACCTTC. It encodes CSATEQGAGGISYGYTF.

Many counts were recorded for this clonotype. The rearrangement uses TRBV7-6 and TRBJ2-2, with D possibly TRBD1 on 5 matching bases. The CDR3 spans 14 residues. Germline-derived CDR1 and CDR2 are SGHVS and FNYEAQ. V shed 5 bases and J shed 1 base, with 8 bases lying between them. CDR3 nucleotide sequence: TGTGCCAGCAGCAAGACAGAGAACACCGGGGAGCTGTTTTTT. The encoded protein is CASSKTENTGELFF.

There are a few counts of this clonotype. V gene TRBV9 combines with J gene TRBJ2-7, with TRBD1 identical over 7 bases. The J call may be mistaken, given a closer DNA end match to TRBJ2-1. The CDR3 runs to 15 residues. Germline CDR1 reads SGDLS; CDR2 reads YYNGEE. CDR3 nucleotides: TGTGCCAGCAGCCCCAGGGACAGTTCGAACTCGGGGCAGTTCTTC. It encodes CASSPRDSSNSGQFF.

A remark on this clonotype: One base away lies a much larger clone, so this may be a sequencing read error. The V gene is TRBV19, the J gene TRBJ1-5; D not resolved. Germline values: CDR1 LNHDA, CDR2 SQIVND (reference sequence). This CDR3 has 15 residues. For the CDR3, the DNA is TGTGCCAGTAGTTACGGGGTGAGTGGCAATCAGCTCCAGCATTTT. Translating gives CASSYGVSGNQLQHF.

This chain uses TRBV29-1 with TRBJ1-2; 9 bases fit TRBD1. Germline CDR1 SQVTM, CDR2 ANQGSEA. The CDR3 covers 12 residues. V lost 7 bases and J lost 7; bases outside the gene matches: 7. CDR3 coding DNA: TGCAGCGCTCGGACAGGGGCTCGTGGCTACACCTTC. It codes for CSARTGARGYTF.

Remarks on this clonotype: A much larger clone sits a single nucleotide away, making a read error possible. The CDR3 carries no conserved terminal phenylalanine or tryptophan, so it likely arises from a read error. The J gene is TRBJ1-1, the V gene TRBV7-2; possibly TRBD1 for D (5 bases). The V end was cut by 2 bases, the J end by 6 bases, with 10 bases between. This CDR3 region has 13 residues. From germline, CDR1 is SGHTA and CDR2 FQGNSA. The CDR3 is CASSLPGMAEAFS. CDR3 DNA sequence: TGTGCCAGCAGCTTACCAGGGATGGCTGAAGCTTTCTCT.

In DNA form, the CDR3 reads TGCAGCGTAAGCAGGGGGACAGGGCTGCTTGAGCAGTTCTTC. This gives the protein CSVSRGTGLLEQFF. The chain combines TRBV29-1 with TRBJ2-1; 9 nucleotides line up with TRBD1. Germline V gene data show CDR1 as SQVTM and CDR2 as ANQGSEA. The ends lost 6 bases at V and 9 bases at J; junction bases unmatched: 12. CDR3 length: 14 amino acids.

The chain links TRBV4-2 to TRBJ1-2; 7 bases align to TRBD1. Trimming cost V 6 bases and J 8 bases; bases outside gene matches: 15. The CDR3 loop spans 15 amino acids. Per the germline V gene, CDR1 is LGHNA and CDR2 is YNFKEQ. The DNA for the CDR3 is TGTGCCAGCAGAGGGAGACAGGGAGGCTTGTTCGGCTACACCTTC. Its translation: CASRGRQGGLFGYTF.

V gene TRBV20-1 combines with J gene TRBJ2-7; 11 nucleotides match TRBD2. The CDR3 is 14 amino acids. From germline, CDR1 is DFQATT and CDR2 SNEGSKA (reference sequence). The CDR3 region is CSAAGTSGLIEQYF. The CDR3 nucleotides read TGCAGCGCAGCAGGGACTAGCGGCCTAATTGAGCAGTACTTC.

On this clonotype: The CDR3 does not end in the conserved phenylalanine or tryptophan, so this is likely a read error. The limits of the CDR3 on the DNA are not certain, so only TCRdb's listed CDR3 is given. V is TRBV7-9 and J is TRBJ1-6; TRBD1 reflects the table's D call only, with no check against the DNA. Termini included, the CDR3 measures 16 amino acids. Germline V lookup: CDR1 SEHNR, CDR2 FQNEAQ (reference sequence). Here the CDR3 reads CASSLARTGASSPIHY.

The chain is built from TRBV10-3 and TRBJ1-3; no definite D call. The germline V gene has CDR1 ENHRY and CDR2 SYGVKD. The V gene lost 0 bases and the J gene lost 7 bases, with 4 bases spanning the gap. The CDR3 totals 12 residues. The chain's CDR3 is CAISESSNTIYF. For the CDR3, the DNA is TGTGCCATCAGTGAGTCTAGTAACACCATATATTTT.

The V gene is TRBV9, the J gene TRBJ2-6, with a tentative D call TRBD1 (6 bases). Germline CDR1 is SGDLS and CDR2 is YYNGEE. Trimming took 2 bases from V and 2 from J, leaving 11 bases between them. There are 16 residues in the CDR3. The CDR3 DNA reads TGTGCCAGCAGCGTTACAGGGAGAACTGGGGCCAACGTCCTGACTTTC. Its translation is CASSVTGRTGANVLTF.

Regarding this clonotype: A much larger clone is a single base away; this may be a read error. The chain is built from TRBV7-4 and TRBJ1-1; D possibly corresponds to TRBD1 (6 bases). Trimming left V 5 bases short and J 1 base short, with 14 bases between. The length of the CDR3 is 15 residues. CDR1 and CDR2 from the germline V gene are SGHVT and SQSDAQ. The CDR3 DNA reads as TGTGCCAGCAGCGCATGGACAGTAGGGAACACTGAAGCTTTCTTT. Translating gives CASSAWTVGNTEAFF.

This clonotype occurred many times. The chain is built from TRBV2 and TRBJ1-6; D not resolved. Per the germline V gene, CDR1 is SNHLY and CDR2 is FYNNEI. V dropped 5 bases and J dropped 6 bases, with 14 bases sitting between them. This CDR3 region has 15 residues. The CDR3 sequence: CASSYSGRSNSPLHF. CDR3 DNA sequence: TGTGCCAGCAGTTACTCAGGACGATCTAATTCACCCCTCCACTTT. Based on the CDR3 plus reference TRBV2 and TRBJ1-6, the full variable domain is EPEVTQTPSHQVTQMGQEVILRCVPISNHLYFYWYRQILGQKVEFLVSFYNNEISEKSEIFDDQFSVERPDGSNFTLKIRSTKLEDSAMYFCASSYSGRSNSPLHFGNGTRLTVT.

In this sample, this clonotype turned up many times. This chain links TRBV9 with TRBJ2-7, with 7 positions matching TRBD2. With 2 bases clipped from V and 2 bases from J, the junction kept 4 bases outside the gene matches. The germline V gene has CDR1 SGDLS and CDR2 YYNGEE. The length of the CDR3 is 14 residues. This chain's CDR3 is CASSVGLETYEQYF. The CDR3 DNA sequence: TGTGCCAGCAGCGTTGGACTAGAAACCTACGAGCAGTACTTC.